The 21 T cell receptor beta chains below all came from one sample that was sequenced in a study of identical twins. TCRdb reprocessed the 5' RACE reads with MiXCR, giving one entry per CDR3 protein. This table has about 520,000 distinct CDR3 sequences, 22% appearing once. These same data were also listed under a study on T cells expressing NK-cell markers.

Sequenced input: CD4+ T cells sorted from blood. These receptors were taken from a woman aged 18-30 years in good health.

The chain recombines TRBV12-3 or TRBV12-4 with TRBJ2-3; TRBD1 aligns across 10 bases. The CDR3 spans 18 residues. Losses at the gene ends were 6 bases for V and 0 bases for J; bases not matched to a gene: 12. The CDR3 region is CASSRRKTGGPSTDTQYF. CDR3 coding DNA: TGTGCCAGCAGCCGCCGAAAGACAGGGGGCCCGAGCACAGATACGCAGTATTTT.

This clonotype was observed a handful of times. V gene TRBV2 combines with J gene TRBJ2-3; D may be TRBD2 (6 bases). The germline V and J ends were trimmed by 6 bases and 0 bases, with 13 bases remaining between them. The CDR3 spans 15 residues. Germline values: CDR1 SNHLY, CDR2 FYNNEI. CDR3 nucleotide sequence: TGTGCCAGCAGGCACCTCGGGGGTAGCACAGATACGCAGTATTTT. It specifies CASRHLGGSTDTQYF.

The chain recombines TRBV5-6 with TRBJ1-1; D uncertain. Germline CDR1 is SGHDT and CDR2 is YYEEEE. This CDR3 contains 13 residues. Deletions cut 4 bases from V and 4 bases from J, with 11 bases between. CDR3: CASSGKGGTEAFF. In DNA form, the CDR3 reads TGTGCCAGCAGCGGAAAGGGTGGCACTGAAGCTTTCTTT.

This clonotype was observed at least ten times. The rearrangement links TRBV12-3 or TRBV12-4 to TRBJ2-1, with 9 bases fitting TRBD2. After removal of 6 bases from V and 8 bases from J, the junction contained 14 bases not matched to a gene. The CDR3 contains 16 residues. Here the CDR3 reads CASSGPGAGGPYEQFF. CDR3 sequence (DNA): TGTGCCAGCAGCGGTCCGGGGGCGGGAGGGCCCTATGAGCAGTTCTTC.

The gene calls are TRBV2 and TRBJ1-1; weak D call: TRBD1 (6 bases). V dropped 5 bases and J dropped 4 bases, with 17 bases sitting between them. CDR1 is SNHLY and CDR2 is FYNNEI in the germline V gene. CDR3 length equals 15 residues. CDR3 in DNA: TGTGCCAGCAGTCGGACAGCCACGGAGGGCACTGAAGCTTTCTTT. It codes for CASSRTATEGTEAFF.

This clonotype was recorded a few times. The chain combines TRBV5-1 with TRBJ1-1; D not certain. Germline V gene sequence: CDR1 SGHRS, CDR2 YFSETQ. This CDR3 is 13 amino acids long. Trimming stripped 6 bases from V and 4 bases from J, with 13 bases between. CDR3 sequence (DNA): TGCGCCAGCACAGGCATCTTGGGCACTGAAGCTTTCTTT. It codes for CASTGILGTEAFF.

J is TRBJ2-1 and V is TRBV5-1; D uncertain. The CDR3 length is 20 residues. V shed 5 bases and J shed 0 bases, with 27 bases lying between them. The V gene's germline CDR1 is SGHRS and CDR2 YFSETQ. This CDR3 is CASRGKSSRLAPSSYNEQFF. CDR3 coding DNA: TGCGCCAGCAGAGGTAAGAGCTCTCGACTGGCCCCCAGCTCCTACAATGAGCAGTTCTTC.

CDR3 sequence reads: CASMRDETQYF. As DNA, the CDR3 is TGCGCCAGCATGAGGGATGAGACCCAGTACTTC. This chain joins TRBV5-1 and TRBJ2-5; maybe TRBD2 (5 bases). Germline V gene sequence: CDR1 SGHRS, CDR2 YFSETQ. Trimming shortened V by 6 bases and J by 5 bases, and 8 bases separated the two germline ends. The CDR3 length is 11 residues.

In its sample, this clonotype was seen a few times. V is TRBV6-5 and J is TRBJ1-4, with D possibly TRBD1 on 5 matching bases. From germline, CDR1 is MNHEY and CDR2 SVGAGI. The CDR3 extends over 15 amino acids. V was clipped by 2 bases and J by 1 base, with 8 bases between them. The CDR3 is CASSYRGVTNEKLFF. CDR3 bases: TGTGCCAGCAGTTACAGGGGCGTAACTAATGAAAAACTGTTTTTT.

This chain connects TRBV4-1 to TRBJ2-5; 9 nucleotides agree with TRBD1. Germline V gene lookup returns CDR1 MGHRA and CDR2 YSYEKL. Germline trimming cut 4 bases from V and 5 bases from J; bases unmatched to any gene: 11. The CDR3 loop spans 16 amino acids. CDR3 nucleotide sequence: TGCGCCAGCAGCCTTGTAGGAACAGGGGGCTTTGAGACCCAGTACTTC. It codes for CASSLVGTGGFETQYF.

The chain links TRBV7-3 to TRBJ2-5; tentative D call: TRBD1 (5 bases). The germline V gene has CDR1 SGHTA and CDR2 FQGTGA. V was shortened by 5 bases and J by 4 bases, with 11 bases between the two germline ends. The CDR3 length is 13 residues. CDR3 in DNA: TGTGCCAGCAGCCCTGACACAGGAGAGACCCAGTACTTC. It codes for CASSPDTGETQYF.

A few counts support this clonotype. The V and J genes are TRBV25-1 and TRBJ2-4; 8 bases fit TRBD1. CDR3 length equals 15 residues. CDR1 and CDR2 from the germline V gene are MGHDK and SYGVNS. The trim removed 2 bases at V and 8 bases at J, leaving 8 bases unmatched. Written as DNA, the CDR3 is TGTGCCAGCAGTGAAGGAACAGGGGGGTGGTACATTCAGTACTTC. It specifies CASSEGTGGWYIQYF.

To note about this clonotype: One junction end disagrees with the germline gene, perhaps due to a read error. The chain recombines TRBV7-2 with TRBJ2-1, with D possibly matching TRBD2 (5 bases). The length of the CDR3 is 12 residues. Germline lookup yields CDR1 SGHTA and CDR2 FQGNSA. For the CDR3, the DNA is TGTGCCAGCAGCTTAGTCTCGGGGAGAGTTCTCTTC. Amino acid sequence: CASSLVSGRVLF.

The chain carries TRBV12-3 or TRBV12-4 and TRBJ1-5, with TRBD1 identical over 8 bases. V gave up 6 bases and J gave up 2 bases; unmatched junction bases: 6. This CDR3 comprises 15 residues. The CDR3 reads CASSVTGEGNQPQHF. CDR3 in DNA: TGTGCCAGCAGCGTGACAGGGGAGGGCAATCAGCCCCAGCATTTT.

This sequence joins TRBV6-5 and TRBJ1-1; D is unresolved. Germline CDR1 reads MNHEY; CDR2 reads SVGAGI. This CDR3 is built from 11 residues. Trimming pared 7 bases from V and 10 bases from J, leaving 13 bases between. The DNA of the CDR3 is TGTGCCAGCACCGGGCCGCGCGGAGCTTTCTTT. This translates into CASTGPRGAFF.

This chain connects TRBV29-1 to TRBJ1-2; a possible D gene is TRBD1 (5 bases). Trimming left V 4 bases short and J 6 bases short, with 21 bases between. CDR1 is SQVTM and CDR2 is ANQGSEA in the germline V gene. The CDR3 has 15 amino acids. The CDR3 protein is CSVASPWRGDDGYTF. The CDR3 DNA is TGCAGCGTTGCCTCTCCTTGGAGAGGGGATGATGGCTACACCTTC.

CDR3 nucleotide sequence: TGCACCAGCAGCCAAGAATTTGGCCCTAATAGCTCCTACGAGCAGTACTTC. It is translated as CTSSQEFGPNSSYEQYF. This chain joins TRBV1 and TRBJ2-7. TRBV1 is reported as a pseudogene. CDR3 length: 17 residues.

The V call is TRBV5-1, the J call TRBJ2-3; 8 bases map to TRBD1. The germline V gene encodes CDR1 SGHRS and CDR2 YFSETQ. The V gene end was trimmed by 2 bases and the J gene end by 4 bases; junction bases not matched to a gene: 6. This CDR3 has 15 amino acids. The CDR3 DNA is TGCGCCAGCAGCTTCGGCAGGGGGCAGGCAGATACGCAGTATTTT. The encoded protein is CASSFGRGQADTQYF.

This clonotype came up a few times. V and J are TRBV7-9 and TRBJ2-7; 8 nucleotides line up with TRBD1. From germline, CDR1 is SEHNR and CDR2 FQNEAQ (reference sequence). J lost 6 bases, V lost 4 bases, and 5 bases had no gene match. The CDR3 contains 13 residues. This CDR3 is CASSWGTGGEQYF. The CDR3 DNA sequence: TGTGCCAGCAGCTGGGGTACAGGGGGCGAGCAGTACTTC.

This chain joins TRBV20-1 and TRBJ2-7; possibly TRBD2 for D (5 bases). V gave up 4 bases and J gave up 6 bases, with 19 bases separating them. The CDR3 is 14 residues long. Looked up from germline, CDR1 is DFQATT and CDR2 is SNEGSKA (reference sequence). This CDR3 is CSATVAGLAAEQYF. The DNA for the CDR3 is TGCAGTGCTACCGTGGCGGGTCTAGCAGCCGAGCAGTACTTC.

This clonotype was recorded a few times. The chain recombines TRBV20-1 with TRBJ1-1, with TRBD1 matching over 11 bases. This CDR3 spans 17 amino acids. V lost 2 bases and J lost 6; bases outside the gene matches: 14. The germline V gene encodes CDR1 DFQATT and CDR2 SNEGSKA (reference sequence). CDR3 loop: CSARLTGTGGRGAEAFF. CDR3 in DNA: TGCAGTGCTAGATTGACCGGGACAGGGGGGCGTGGCGCTGAAGCTTTCTTT.